A single TCR beta chain is shown here with its context. Its matching antigen is unknown. TCRB libraries came from RNA via three nested multiplex PCR rounds. TCRdb analysed the multiplex PCR reads with MiXCR anew, one entry per CDR3 protein. Of about 15,000 distinct CDR3 sequences listed, about 69% are singletons. The V gene's germline CDR1 is MNHNY and CDR2 SVGAGI (reference sequence). The ends were cut back, 0 bases at V and 8 bases at J, with 11 bases in the middle. The CDR3 is made up of 14 amino acids. This entry belongs to a study of tumor-infiltrating lymphocytes in glioblastoma multiforme. Study-level points and caveats: The T cells in this sample were not sorted into functional subsets.

The TCR sequence derives from a male donor with glioblastoma. The source material was brain tumor tissue. The chain is built from TRBV6-6 and TRBJ2-1; unclear D gene. In DNA, the CDR3 is TGTGCCAGCAGTTACTCTTTACCCTCCGATGAGCAGTTCTTC. Amino acid sequence: CASSYSLPSDEQFF.